These 18 T cell receptor beta chains came from one sample sequenced in a study of human T cells and chemical hapten exposure. Described time point: patch test 2, 6 weeks after DPC sensitization. Noted treatment: therapeutic diphenylcyclopropenone sensitization with weekly scalp DPC. TCRdb recomputed calls from the RACE reads with MiXCR, one row per CDR3 protein. Of hundreds of thousands of distinct CDR3 sequences in the sample, about 6% were seen once. Sequencing was performed on whole blood, taken in connection with sensitization to the hapten diphenylcyclopropenone (DPC). All receptors derive from a woman between 18 and 29 years old with alopecia areata. Some clones in this sample may be carry-over from other donors' samples.

This chain joins TRBV28 and TRBJ1-5; TRBD1 matches at 12 bases. The CDR3 extends over 18 amino acids. Trimming took 6 bases from V and 6 from J; bases not matched to a gene: 15. Germline V lookup: CDR1 MDHEN, CDR2 SYDVKM. The CDR3 reads CASSILETGQGASQPQHF. The DNA for the CDR3 is TGTGCCAGCAGCATACTAGAAACGGGACAGGGGGCGAGTCAGCCCCAGCATTTT.

The chain joins TRBV27 to TRBJ1-2; the D is unclear. Germline CDR1 is MNHEY and CDR2 is SMNVEV (reference sequence). With 2 bases removed from V and 4 bases from J, the gap between germline ends came to 17 bases. The CDR3 loop spans 16 amino acids. CDR3 region: CASSLTFINRLYGYTF. The CDR3 nucleotides read TGTGCCAGCAGTTTAACCTTTATAAACCGGCTCTATGGCTACACCTTC.

Many counts were recorded for this clonotype. This chain connects TRBV6-2 or TRBV6-3 to TRBJ1-1; 7 nucleotides match TRBD1. After removal of 0 bases from V and 3 bases from J, the junction contained 4 bases not matched to a gene. This CDR3 is 15 amino acids long. Germline V gives CDR1 MNHEY, CDR2 SVGEGT. CDR3 nucleotides: TGTGCCAGCAGTTACTCGAACCAGGGGGACACTGAAGCTTTCTTT. Amino acids: CASSYSNQGDTEAFF.

Notes on this clonotype: Because it lacks the conserved phenylalanine or tryptophan at the end, this CDR3 is likely a read error. The chain recombines TRBV15 with TRBJ1-2, with TRBD1 identical over 8 bases. Germline CDR1 and CDR2: LNHNV and YYDKDF (reference sequence). The CDR3 extends over 14 amino acids. V was clipped by 0 bases and J by 7 bases; unmatched bases: 4. CDR3 protein: CATSRDRGQVGYTV. CDR3 nucleotides: TGTGCCACCAGCAGAGACAGGGGGCAAGTTGGCTACACCGTC.

This clonotype was seen ten or more times. This rearrangement joins TRBV6-5 to TRBJ1-1; D is uncertain. The CDR3 is 14 residues long. V was pared by 6 bases and J by 0 bases, with 11 bases between. Germline assignment: CDR1 MNHEY and CDR2 SVGAGI. CDR3 sequence (DNA): TGTGCCAGCAGATCATCCGGTCTGAACACTGAAGCTTTCTTT. Encoded protein: CASRSSGLNTEAFF.

The chain has TRBV6-2 or TRBV6-3 and TRBJ1-1, with no clear D. Trimming stripped 5 bases from V and 4 bases from J, with 5 bases between. This CDR3 is built from 11 residues. Looked up from germline, CDR1 is MNHEY and CDR2 is SVGEGT. The CDR3 DNA reads as TGTGCCAGCAGTACAACCACTGAAGCTTTCTTT. It encodes CASSTTTEAFF.

This clonotype was seen at least ten times. V is TRBV25-1 and J is TRBJ1-6; 7 bases map to TRBD1. V lost 6 bases to trimming and J lost 10 bases; unmatched junction nucleotides: 6. The CDR3 is 13 residues long. Germline CDR1 and CDR2: MGHDK and SYGVNS. CDR3 sequence: CASSSRGDSPLHF. CDR3 coding DNA: TGTGCCAGCAGCTCCAGGGGGGACTCACCCCTCCACTTT.

Ten or more counts support this clonotype. J is TRBJ2-7 and V is TRBV5-5, with 7 nucleotides matching TRBD1. The germline V gene encodes CDR1 SGHKS and CDR2 YYEKEE (reference sequence). Germline trimming cut 1 base from V and 2 bases from J; bases unmatched to any gene: 9. The CDR3 is made up of 16 amino acids. CDR3 DNA: TGTGCCAGCAGCTTGAGCCGGGGACAGCTGCCCTACGAGCAGTACTTC. This codes for CASSLSRGQLPYEQYF.

This clonotype was seen ten or more times. The chain combines TRBV14 with TRBJ1-6, with D perhaps matching TRBD1 (5 bases). This CDR3 is built from 14 residues. Trimming took off 4 bases at V and 10 bases at J, with 14 bases between the two ends. Germline CDR1 reads SGHDN; CDR2 reads FVKESK. The CDR3 DNA sequence: TGTGCCAGCAGCCGGGGACCCCCCAGGTCACCCCTCCACTTT. This encodes CASSRGPPRSPLHF.

CDR3 region: CASSATSGAEDTQYF. The DNA of the CDR3 is TGTGCCAGCTCAGCAACTAGCGGGGCCGAAGATACGCAGTATTTT. This chain connects TRBV18 to TRBJ2-3, with 10 bases identical to TRBD2. Germline CDR1 and CDR2: KGHSH and LQKENI. This CDR3 region has 15 residues. V was pared by 5 bases and J by 5 bases, with 7 bases of the junction left unmatched.

This clonotype has ten or more counts. The chain couples TRBV4-3 to TRBJ1-1, with 8 bases that match TRBD1. There are 15 residues in the CDR3. The germline gives CDR1 LGHNA, CDR2 YSLEER. V lost 2 bases to trimming and J lost 6 bases; unmatched junction nucleotides: 8. Written as DNA, the CDR3 is TGCGCCAGCAGCCAATCGGACAGGGCATACTCTGAAGCTTTCTTT. Protein: CASSQSDRAYSEAFF.

The rearrangement uses TRBV5-1 and TRBJ2-6; the D gene is possibly TRBD2 (5 bases). V lost 4 bases to trimming and J lost 0 bases, with 14 bases between them. The CDR3 covers 17 residues. The V gene's germline CDR1 is SGHRS and CDR2 YFSETQ. DNA for the CDR3: TGCGCCAGCAGCCTGGACTCCTCAAGCTCTGGGGCCAACGTCCTGACTTTC. Protein product: CASSLDSSSSGANVLTF.

J is TRBJ2-2 and V is TRBV12-3 or TRBV12-4; the D gene is possibly TRBD1 (5 bases). The CDR3 consists of 14 residues. V lost 7 bases to trimming and J lost 5 bases, with 14 bases between them. CDR3 coding DNA: TGTGCCAGCACCCCTGACAGATGGACCGGGGAGCTGTTTTTT. Translating gives CASTPDRWTGELFF.

This clonotype was seen at least ten times. V usage is TRBV5-1 and J usage is TRBJ1-2; possibly TRBD1 for D (6 bases). Per germline, CDR1 SGHRS and CDR2 YFSETQ. This CDR3 has 16 amino acids. V was clipped by 4 bases and J by 3 bases, with 19 bases between them. CDR3 region: CASSTNDRPRDYGYTF. CDR3 coding DNA: TGCGCCAGCAGCACCAATGACAGGCCTAGGGACTATGGCTACACCTTC.

The V gene is TRBV2, the J gene TRBJ1-2, with 10 nucleotides matching TRBD1. The CDR3 covers 18 residues. From germline, CDR1 is SNHLY and CDR2 FYNNEI. Trimming cost V 7 bases and J 2 bases; bases outside gene matches: 16. This CDR3 reads CASIPPGQGQGPNYGYTF. The CDR3 nucleotides are TGTGCCAGCATTCCTCCGGGACAGGGGCAGGGCCCCAACTATGGCTACACCTTC.

Notes on this clonotype: No conserved phenylalanine or tryptophan ends this CDR3, so it is likely a read error. This chain uses TRBV27 with TRBJ1-5, with 11 bases identical to TRBD1. CDR1 is MNHEY, CDR2 SMNVEV, per germline (reference sequence). V dropped 2 bases and J dropped 4; count of bases not matched to a gene: 4. This CDR3 has 16 amino acids. The CDR3 loop reads CASSLTGTGGNQPQHL. CDR3 sequence (DNA): TGTGCCAGCAGTTTAACCGGGACAGGGGGAAATCAGCCCCAGCATTTG.

This clonotype has just a few counts. The CDR3 is CASSVARDARGANVLTF. DNA for the CDR3: TGTGCCAGCAGCGTAGCAAGAGATGCCAGGGGGGCCAACGTCCTGACTTTC. This sequence joins TRBV9 and TRBJ2-6; D gene uncertain. V shed 0 bases and J shed 4 bases, with 14 bases lying between them. Per the germline V gene, CDR1 is SGDLS and CDR2 is YYNGEE. The CDR3 length is 17 residues.

There are many counts of this clonotype. The J gene is TRBJ1-6, the V gene TRBV4-1, with D possibly TRBD1 on 5 matching bases. Deletions cut 4 bases from V and 3 bases from J, with 13 bases between. CDR3 length equals 16 residues. CDR1 MGHRA and CDR2 YSYEKL come from the germline V gene. CDR3 sequence reads: CASSLSREVYNSPLHF. CDR3 sequence (DNA): TGCGCCAGCAGCCTAAGCAGGGAAGTCTATAATTCACCCCTCCACTTT.